This T cell receptor (beta chain) was captured in a study of CD8 T cells in seronegative destructive rheumatoid arthritis (TCRdb year 2020). Context from the whole study: At the time of sampling, biological drugs were being given to most of the eight CND-RA patients. Peripheral CD8+ TCRbeta repertoires of CCP-negative destructive rheumatoid arthritis (CND-RA) patients were compared with newly diagnosed seropositive RA, seronegative RA and healthy controls. Rather than undergoing new sequencing, the seropositive RA, seronegative RA and healthy control comparison cohorts were drawn from an earlier published TCRbeta dataset.

From cysteine to phenylalanine, the CDR3 is 17 amino acids long. The only DNA kept is the CDR3, 51 bases in frame from the first base. The germline V gene sets CDR1 to KGHSH and CDR2 to LQKENI. At the junction V is shortened by 4 bases and J by 0 bases, with 13 bases in between. Following the manufacturer's instructions, genomic DNA from CD8+ cells served as the input for TCRbeta sequencing. A genomics technology centre in Finland performed the TCRbeta sequencing with the immunoSEQ assay. In the authors' own workflow: Clonotype tables generated by the immunoSEQ preprocessing pipeline were converted into VDJtools format, and non-productive clonotypes were filtered out. Samples below 10,000 reads were excluded and the rest subsampled to 10,000 reads; six of eight CND-RA samples passed. The VDJtools CalcDiversityStats function was applied to data subsampled to 10,000 reads to calculate Shannon-Wiener, Simpson and clonality indices. Non-singleton TCRbeta clonotypes were hard-matched, with no mismatches allowed, against VDJdb to infer antigen specificity. CDR3 sequences differing by one amino acid (Hamming distance 1) were grouped into clusters with potentially shared antigen targets. After each group was resampled to six samples, one-sided Fisher's exact tests checked public clonotypes for group enrichment, with the whole procedure repeated ten times. As stored in TCRdb, this immuneACCESS dataset retains in-frame rearrangements with V and J assigned. A fraction of the clones does not appear; measured against another copy, unresolved V genes explain less than half of the discrepancy, and the remainder lacks a known reason. The D gene and trimming were derived from the DNA, and the V and J assignments and clone size from that table. The sample table records 13,000 or so clones; roughly four fifths of these occur just once. The biggest ten clones account for 27% of the sample.

General findings and caveats noted by the study authors: Across the roughly 110,000 clonotypes tested, no public clonotype enrichment remained significant after Benjamini-Hochberg correction. Because no diagnostic samples were available, the TCR repertoire differences may partly reflect poor disease control over the years rather than being present at onset. Once age was adjusted for, the CD8+ TCRbeta repertoires of CND-RA patients appeared less diverse and more clonal than the repertoires of other RA subtypes. The small size of the CND-RA cohort was acknowledged as a limitation of the study. The authors read the apparently distinct set of enriched public clonotypes carried by CND-RA patients as support for a separate disease subset. Compared with controls and other RA subtypes, CND-RA repertoires contained more CMV-reactive and fewer influenza A-reactive CD8+ TCRbeta sequences.

CND-RA patients were negative for the clinical CCP2 antibody test, and joint destruction progressed despite active therapy. Every CND-RA patient showed typical joint destruction in the wrists and ankles and had failed conventional anti-rheumatic therapy. Instead of being sampled at diagnosis, CND-RA patients were sampled after long disease histories, which in several cases spanned decades. Each patient provided around 50 millilitres of EDTA-anticoagulated peripheral blood. Density gradient separation with Ficoll-Paque PLUS was used to isolate peripheral blood mononuclear cells. Using AutoMACS magnetic bead positive selection, CD8+ cells were isolated from either fresh or cryopreserved PBMCs, and flow cytometry was used to check purity. Nucleospin Tissue or Tissue XS kits were used to extract genomic DNA, which was then quantified on a Qubit 2.0 fluorometer. Concerning this clone itself: Its cognate antigen has yet to be identified. Base-call qualities are not available, and no considerably larger clone is one nucleotide away.

Sequencing was done on a sample of CD8+ T cells from blood. The sequence was collected from a woman aged 30 to 49 with seronegative destructive rheumatoid arthritis. This sequence uses TRBV18 and TRBJ1-6; TRBD1 is a weak D gene call, 5 bases matching. CDR3 protein: CASSQQGLGSYNSPLHF. In nucleotide form, the sequence is TGTGCCAGCTCACAGCAGGGTTTAGGCTCCTATAATTCACCCCTCCACTTT.